This T cell receptor beta chain was sequenced in a study of CD8 T cells in Susac syndrome. Points from the study as a whole: As acknowledged by the study, its TCR sequencing and HLA analysis included a relatively small number of individuals.

The CDR3 runs to 14 residues. Trimming left V 5 bases short and J 0 bases short, with 11 bases between. Germline-derived CDR1 and CDR2 are SGHTA and FQGNSA. Random hexamers were used to reverse transcribe roughly 0.5 to 1 ug of RNA. Amplification of TCR beta CDR3 across 54 Vbeta and 13 Jbeta was performed with immunoSEQ multiplex PCR. TCRdb redid the calling of the immunoSEQ multiplex PCR reads with MiXCR, one entry per CDR3 protein. There are about 200,000 distinct CDR3 sequences in the sample; roughly 96% occur only once, and approximately 0.093% lies in the top ten. A word on this clonotype: Its antigen is unidentified.

Sequenced input: CD4+ T cells from PBMCs. The chain uses TRBV7-2 and TRBJ2-7, with D unresolved. This TCR derives from a human donor with multiple sclerosis. This chain's CDR3 is CASSPAPSSYEQYF. The CDR3 DNA is TGTGCCAGCAGCCCTGCCCCCAGCTCCTACGAGCAGTACTTC.